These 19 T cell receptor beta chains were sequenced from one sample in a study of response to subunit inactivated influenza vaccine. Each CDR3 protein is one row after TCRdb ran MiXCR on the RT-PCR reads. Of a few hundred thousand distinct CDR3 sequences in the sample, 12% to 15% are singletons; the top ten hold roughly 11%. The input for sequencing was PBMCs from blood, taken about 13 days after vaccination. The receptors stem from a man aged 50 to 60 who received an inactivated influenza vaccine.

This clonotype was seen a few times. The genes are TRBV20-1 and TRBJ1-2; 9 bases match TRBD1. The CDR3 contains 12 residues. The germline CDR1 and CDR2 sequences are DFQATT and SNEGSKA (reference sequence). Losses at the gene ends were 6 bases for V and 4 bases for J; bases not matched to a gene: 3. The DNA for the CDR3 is TGCAGTGCCAAGACAGGGGGCTATGGCTACACCTTC. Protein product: CSAKTGGYGYTF.

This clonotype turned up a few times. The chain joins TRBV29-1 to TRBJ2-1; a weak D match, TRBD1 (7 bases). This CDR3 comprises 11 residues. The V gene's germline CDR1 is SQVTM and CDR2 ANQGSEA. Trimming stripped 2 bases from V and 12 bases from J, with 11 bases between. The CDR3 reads CSVERQGGQFF. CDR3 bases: TGCAGCGTTGAACGGCAGGGGGGGCAGTTCTTC.

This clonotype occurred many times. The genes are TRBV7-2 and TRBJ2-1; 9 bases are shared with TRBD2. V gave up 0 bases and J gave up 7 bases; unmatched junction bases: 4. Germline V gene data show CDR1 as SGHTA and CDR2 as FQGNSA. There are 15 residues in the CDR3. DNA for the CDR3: TGTGCCAGCAGCTTAGCGGCTAGCGGGATAAATGAGCAGTTCTTC. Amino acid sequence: CASSLAASGINEQFF.

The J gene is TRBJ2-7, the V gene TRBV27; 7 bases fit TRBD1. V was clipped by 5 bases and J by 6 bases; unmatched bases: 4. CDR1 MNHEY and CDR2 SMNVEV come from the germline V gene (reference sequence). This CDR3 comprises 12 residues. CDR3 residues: CASSATGVEQYF. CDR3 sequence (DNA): TGTGCCAGCAGTGCCACAGGGGTCGAGCAGTACTTC.

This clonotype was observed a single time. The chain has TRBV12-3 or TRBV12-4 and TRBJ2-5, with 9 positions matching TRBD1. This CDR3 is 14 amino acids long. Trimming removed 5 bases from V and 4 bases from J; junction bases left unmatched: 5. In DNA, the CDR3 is TGTGCCAGCAGTGGACAGGGGTCTAGAGAGACCCAGTACTTC. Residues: CASSGQGSRETQYF.

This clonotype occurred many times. The CDR3, as DNA: TGTGCCAGCAGCTTAGCAGTTCAAGAGACCCAGTACTTC. It is translated as CASSLAVQETQYF. This chain links TRBV7-2 with TRBJ2-5; D is undetermined. V lost 0 bases, J lost 2 bases, and 4 bases lay in between. The length of the CDR3 is 13 residues. From germline, CDR1 is SGHTA and CDR2 FQGNSA. Together with reference TRBV7-2 and TRBJ2-5, the CDR3 gives the full variable domain: GAGVSQSPSNKVTEKGKDVELRCDPISGHTALYWYRQSLGQGLEFLIYFQGNSAPDKSGLPSDRFSAERTGGSVSTLTIQRTQQEDSAVYLCASSLAVQETQYFGPGTRLLVL.

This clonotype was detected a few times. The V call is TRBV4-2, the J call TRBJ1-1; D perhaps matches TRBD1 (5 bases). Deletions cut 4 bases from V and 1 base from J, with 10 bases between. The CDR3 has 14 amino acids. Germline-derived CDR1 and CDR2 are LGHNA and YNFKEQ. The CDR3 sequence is CASSPSDRNTEAFF. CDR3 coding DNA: TGTGCCAGCAGCCCCTCCGACAGGAACACTGAAGCTTTCTTT.

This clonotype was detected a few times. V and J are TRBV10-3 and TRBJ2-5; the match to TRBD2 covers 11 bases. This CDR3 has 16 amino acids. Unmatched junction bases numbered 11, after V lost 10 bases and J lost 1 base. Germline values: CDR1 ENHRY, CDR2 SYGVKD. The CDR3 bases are TGTGCCACCACGGGAGGGCTAGCGGGGGGCCAAGAGACCCAGTACTTC. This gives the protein CATTGGLAGGQETQYF.

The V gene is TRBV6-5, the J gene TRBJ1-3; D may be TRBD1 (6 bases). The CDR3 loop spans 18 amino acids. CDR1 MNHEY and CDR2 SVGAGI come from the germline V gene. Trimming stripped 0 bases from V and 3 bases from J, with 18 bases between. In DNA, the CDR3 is TGTGCCAGCAGTTACTCGACCCCGGGGGCCGTACTTGGAAACACCATATATTTT. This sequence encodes CASSYSTPGAVLGNTIYF.

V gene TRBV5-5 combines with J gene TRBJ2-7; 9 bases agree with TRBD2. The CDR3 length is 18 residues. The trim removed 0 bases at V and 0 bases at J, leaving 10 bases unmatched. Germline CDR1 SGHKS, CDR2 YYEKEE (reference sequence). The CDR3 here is CASSLVPSGGTTSYEQYF. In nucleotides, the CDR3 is TGTGCCAGCAGCTTGGTCCCAAGCGGGGGGACGACCTCCTACGAGCAGTACTTC.

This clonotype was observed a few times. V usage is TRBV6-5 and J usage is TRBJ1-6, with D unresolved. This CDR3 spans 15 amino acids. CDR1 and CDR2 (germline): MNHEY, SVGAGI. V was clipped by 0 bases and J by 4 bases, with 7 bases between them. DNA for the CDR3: TGTGCCAGCAGTTACTCGACCGCGTATAATTCACCCCTCCACTTT. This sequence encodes CASSYSTAYNSPLHF.

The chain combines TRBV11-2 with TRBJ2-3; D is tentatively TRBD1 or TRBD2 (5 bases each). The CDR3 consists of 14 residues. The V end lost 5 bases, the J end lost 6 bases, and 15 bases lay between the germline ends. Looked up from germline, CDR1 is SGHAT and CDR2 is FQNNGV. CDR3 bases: TGTGCCAGCAGCCACGGGACCCACGCCGATACGCAGTATTTT. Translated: CASSHGTHADTQYF.

This CDR3 reads CASREQGPTGELFF. The CDR3 nucleotides read TGTGCCAGCCGAGAACAGGGGCCAACCGGGGAGCTGTTTTTT. This chain connects TRBV6-1 to TRBJ2-2; 7 bases map to TRBD1. Germline V CDR1 and CDR2: MNHNS, SASEGT. Trimming removed 8 bases from V and 5 bases from J; junction bases left unmatched: 8. The CDR3 loop spans 14 amino acids.

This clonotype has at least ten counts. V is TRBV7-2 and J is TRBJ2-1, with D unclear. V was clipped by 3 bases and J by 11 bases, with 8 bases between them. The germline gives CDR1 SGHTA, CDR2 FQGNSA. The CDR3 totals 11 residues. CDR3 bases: TGTGCCAGCAGCTTTAACTCACAGCAGTTCTTC. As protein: CASSFNSQQFF.

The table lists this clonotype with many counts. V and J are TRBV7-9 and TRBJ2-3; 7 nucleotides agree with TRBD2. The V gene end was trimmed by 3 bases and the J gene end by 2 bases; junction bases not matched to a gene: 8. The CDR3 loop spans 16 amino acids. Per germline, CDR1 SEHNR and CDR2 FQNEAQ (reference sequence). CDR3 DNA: TGTGCCAGCAGCTTCTCCCCGGGAGGTTTCACAGATACGCAGTATTTT. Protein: CASSFSPGGFTDTQYF.

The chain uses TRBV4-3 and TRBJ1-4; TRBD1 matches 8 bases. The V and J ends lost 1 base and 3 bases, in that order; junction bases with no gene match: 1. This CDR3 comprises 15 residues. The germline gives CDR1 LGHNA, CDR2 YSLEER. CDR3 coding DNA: TGCGCCAGCAGCCAAGCAGGGGGCTCTAATGAAAAACTGTTTTTT. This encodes CASSQAGGSNEKLFF.

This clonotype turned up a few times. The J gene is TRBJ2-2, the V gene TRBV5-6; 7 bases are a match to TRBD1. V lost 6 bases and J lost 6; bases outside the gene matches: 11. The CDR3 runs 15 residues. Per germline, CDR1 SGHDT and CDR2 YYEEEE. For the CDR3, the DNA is TGTGCCAGCACCCGAGGGACAGCTATGGCCGGGGAGCTGTTTTTT. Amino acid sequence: CASTRGTAMAGELFF.

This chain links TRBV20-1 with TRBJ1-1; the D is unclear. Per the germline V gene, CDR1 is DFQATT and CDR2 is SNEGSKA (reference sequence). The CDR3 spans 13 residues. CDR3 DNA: TGCAGGGAGACCGACGCGATGAACACTGAAGCTTTCTTT. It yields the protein CRETDAMNTEAFF.

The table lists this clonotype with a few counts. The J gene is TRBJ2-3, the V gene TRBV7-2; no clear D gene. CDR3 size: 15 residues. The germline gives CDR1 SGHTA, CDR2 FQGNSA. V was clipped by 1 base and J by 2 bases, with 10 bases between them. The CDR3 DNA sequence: TGTGCCAGCAGCTTAGTTAAAACCTCCACAGATACGCAGTATTTT. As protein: CASSLVKTSTDTQYF.